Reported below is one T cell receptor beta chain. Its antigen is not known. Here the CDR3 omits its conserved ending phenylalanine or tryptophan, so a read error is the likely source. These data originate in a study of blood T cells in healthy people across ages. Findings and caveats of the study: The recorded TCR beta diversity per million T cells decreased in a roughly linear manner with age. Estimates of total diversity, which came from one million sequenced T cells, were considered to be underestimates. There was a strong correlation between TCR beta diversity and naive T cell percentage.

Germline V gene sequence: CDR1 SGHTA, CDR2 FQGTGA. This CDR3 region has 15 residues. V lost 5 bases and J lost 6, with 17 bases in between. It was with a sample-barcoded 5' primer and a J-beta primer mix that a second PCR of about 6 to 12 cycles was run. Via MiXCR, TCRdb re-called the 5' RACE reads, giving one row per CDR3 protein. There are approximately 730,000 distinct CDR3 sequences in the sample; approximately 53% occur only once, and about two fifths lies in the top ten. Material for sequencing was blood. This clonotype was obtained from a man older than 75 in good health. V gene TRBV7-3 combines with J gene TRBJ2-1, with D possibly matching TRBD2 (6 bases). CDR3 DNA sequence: TGTGCCAGCAGCAATCAAGCGGGTGCACCCAATGAGCAGTTCATC. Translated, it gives CASSNQAGAPNEQFI.